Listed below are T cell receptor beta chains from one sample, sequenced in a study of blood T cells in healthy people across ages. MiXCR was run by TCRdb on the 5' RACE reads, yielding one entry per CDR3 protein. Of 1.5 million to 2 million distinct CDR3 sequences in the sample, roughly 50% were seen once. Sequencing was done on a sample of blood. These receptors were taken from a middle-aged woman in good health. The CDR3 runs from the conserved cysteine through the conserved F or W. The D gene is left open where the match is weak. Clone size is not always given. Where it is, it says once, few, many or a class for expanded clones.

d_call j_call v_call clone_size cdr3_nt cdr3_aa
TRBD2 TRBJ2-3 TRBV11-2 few TGTGCCAGCAGCTTGGTCGGGGGGGCCCCTCCAGATACGCAGTATTTT CASSLVGGAPPDTQYF
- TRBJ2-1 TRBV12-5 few TGTGCTAGTGGTCTCGGAGGCATGGAGCAGTTCTTC CASGLGGMEQFF
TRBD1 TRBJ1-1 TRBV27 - TGTGCCAGCAGAACAGGGGGCTCGAGGACTGAAGCTTTCTTT CASRTGGSRTEAFF
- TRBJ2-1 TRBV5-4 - TGTGCCAGCAGCTTGGTCCTGACGTCGCAGTTCTTC CASSLVLTSQFF
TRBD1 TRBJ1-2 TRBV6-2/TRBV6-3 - TGTGCCAGCAGGCAGACAGGGGATGGAGGCTACACCTTC CASRQTGDGGYTF
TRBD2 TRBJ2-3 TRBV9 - TGTGCCAGCAGCGTCTCCACCCCGCTAGCGGGTTACACAGATACGCAGTATTTT CASSVSTPLAGYTDTQYF
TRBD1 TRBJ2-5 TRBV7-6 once TGTGCCAGCAGCTTAGAGGGGACAGGGGGCGTTTGGGAGACCCAGTACTTC CASSLEGTGGVWETQYF
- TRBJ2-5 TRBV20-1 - TGCAGTTCCTTTCGAGCAGAGCAAGAGACCCAGTACTTC CSSFRAEQETQYF
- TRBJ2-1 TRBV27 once TGTGCCAGCAGTTTATCGCCAGGGTCCAAGCAGTTCTTC CASSLSPGSKQFF
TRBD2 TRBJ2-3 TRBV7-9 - TGTGCCAGCAGCCCGGCGACGAGCGGGGGGTCCGCAGATACGCAGTATTTT CASSPATSGGSADTQYF
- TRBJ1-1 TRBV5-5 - TGTGCCAGCAGCTTTCTCCGGTTTGAATTGGCTGAAGCTTTCTTT CASSFLRFELAEAFF
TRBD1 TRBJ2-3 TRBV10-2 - TGCGCCAGCAGTCCCACAGGGGGCTGGGTAGATACGCAGTATTTT CASSPTGGWVDTQYF
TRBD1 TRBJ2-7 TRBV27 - TGTGCCAGCAGTTTTAAAGGGACAGGCACCTACGAGCAGTACTTC CASSFKGTGTYEQYF
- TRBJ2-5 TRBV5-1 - TGCGCCAGCAGCTTTCCCCGCCAGGGGACGATGGGGGAGACCCAGTACTTC CASSFPRQGTMGETQYF
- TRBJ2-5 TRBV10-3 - TGTGCCATCAGTGAGGGGGTAGTCCAAGAGACCCAGTACTTC CAISEGVVQETQYF
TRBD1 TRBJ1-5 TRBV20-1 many TGCAGTGCTAGAGAGGACAGGGAACCCTTCTTTGGGCAGCCCCAGCATTTT CSAREDREPFFGQPQHF
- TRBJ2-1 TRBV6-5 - TGTGCCAGCAGTTACCTCTGGGAGAGCTCCTACAATGAGCAGTTCTTC CASSYLWESSYNEQFF
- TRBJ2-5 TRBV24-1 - TGTGCCACCAGTGAAGTGGAGGGCGGGAAAGAGACCCAGTACTTC CATSEVEGGKETQYF
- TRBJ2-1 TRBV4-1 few TGCGCCAGCAGCCAAACCGGCTTGGGGGTAGGGCAGTTCTTC CASSQTGLGVGQFF
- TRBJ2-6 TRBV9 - TGTGCCAGCAGCGACTGGACAGTCTCTGGGGCCAACGTCCTGACTTTC CASSDWTVSGANVLTF
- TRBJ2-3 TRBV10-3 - TGTGCCATCAGGGGAATACGGGGCCCGGGCCCGACAGATACGCAGTATTTT CAIRGIRGPGPTDTQYF
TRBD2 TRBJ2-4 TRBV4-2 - TGTGCCAGCAGCCAGGGTCGACGGTGGGAGGGGGCCAAAAACATTCAGTACTTC CASSQGRRWEGAKNIQYF
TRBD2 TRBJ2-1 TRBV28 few TGTGCCAGCAGAACGGGGGGGGCGCGACCTGAGCAGTTCTTC CASRTGGARPEQFF
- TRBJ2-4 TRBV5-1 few TGCGCCAGCAGCTTGGAGGGGGGCGCGGGTTTTGACATTCAGTACTTC CASSLEGGAGFDIQYF
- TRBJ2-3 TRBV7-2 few TGTGCCAGCAGCCCTTCCCCCGGCACAGATACGCAGTATTTT CASSPSPGTDTQYF
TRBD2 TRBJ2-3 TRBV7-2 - TGTGCCAGCAGCGCTTGGCTAGCGGGGGGCACAGATGCGCAGTATTTT CASSAWLAGGTDAQYF
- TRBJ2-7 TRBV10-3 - TGTGCCATCAGTGAGTCGAGCAGCCCCTACGAGCAGTACTTC CAISESSSPYEQYF
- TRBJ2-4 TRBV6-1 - TGTGCCAGCAGTATCCGGCGGGTCCTAGCCAAAAACATTCAGTACTTC CASSIRRVLAKNIQYF
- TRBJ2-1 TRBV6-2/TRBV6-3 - TGTGCCAGCCGCCCCGGGGGGCGTCTTCCTGAGCAGTTCTTC CASRPGGRLPEQFF
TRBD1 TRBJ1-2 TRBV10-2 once TGCGCCAGCAGAGATAAGACAGGGATAGCTAACTATGGCTACACCTTC CASRDKTGIANYGYTF
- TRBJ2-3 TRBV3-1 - TGTGCCAGCAGCCAAGAGTTGCGCAGCACAGATACGCAGTATTTT CASSQELRSTDTQYF
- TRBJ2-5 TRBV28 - TGTGCCAGCAAGACAGGGAGGGAGACCCAGTACTTC CASKTGRETQYF
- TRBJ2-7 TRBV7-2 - TGTGCCAGCAGCCCAGACGGGAGAGGGAGATACGAGCAGTACTTC CASSPDGRGRYEQYF
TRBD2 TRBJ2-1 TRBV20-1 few TGCAGTGCTTTTAGCGGGGGGGGCAATGAGCAGTTCTTC CSAFSGGGNEQFF